This TCR beta chain came from a study of T cells after yellow fever vaccination. Notes on the study in general: Few clonotypes appeared in both CD4 and CD8 compartments. Reappearance after the booster was seen for most primary-vaccination clones, at 96% CD4 and about 90% CD8.

For this clonotype: The antigen is not known.

The 5'RACE template-switching step produced TCR cDNA and added a universal primer site and UMIs. TCRdb redid the calling of the 5' RACE reads with MiXCR, one entry per CDR3 protein. The sample shows about 340,000 distinct CDR3 sequences, roughly 8.7% of them seen only once. Here the sequenced sample was PBMCs, taken on the day of the first yellow fever vaccination. The sequence derives from a man aged 18 to 30 who received the YFV17D yellow fever vaccine.

This CDR3 is CASSPRIGQRRIGTGELFF. CDR3 sequence (DNA): TGTGCCAGCAGCCCCCGCATCGGGCAGAGGAGGATTGGCACCGGGGAGCTGTTTTTT. The chain employs TRBV7-3 and TRBJ2-2; possibly TRBD2 for D (5 bases). V gave up 5 bases and J gave up 4 bases, with 26 bases separating them. Germline V gene sequence: CDR1 SGHTA, CDR2 FQGTGA. There are 19 residues in the CDR3.